The 16 T cell receptor beta chains given below trace back to one sample, sequenced in a study of CD8+CD57+ T cells in acquired aplastic anemia. Genomic DNA, serving as template, underwent TCR beta VDJ and CDR3 profiling. TCRdb redid the calling of the reads with MiXCR, one entry per CDR3 protein. The sample holds roughly 250,000 distinct CDR3 sequences, less than 85% seen once. Those patients picked for sequencing had displayed CD8+CD57+ cell expansion on flow cytometry. The sample consisted of sorted CD4+, CD8+, or CD8+CD57+ T cells (not recorded which) from PBMCs. The receptor source for this set is a human donor with aplastic anemia.

The CDR3 DNA reads TGTGCCACCAGCAGAGTTGGCTTTGAGCAGTTCTTC. The encoded protein is CATSRVGFEQFF. This rearrangement joins TRBV15 to TRBJ2-1, with no clear D. CDR3 length equals 12 residues. CDR1 and CDR2 from the germline V gene are LNHNV and YYDKDF (reference sequence). Trimming shortened V by 1 base and J by 9 bases, and 7 bases separated the two germline ends. Combining the CDR3 with reference TRBV15 and TRBJ2-1 gives the whole variable domain DAMVIQNPRYQVTQFGKPVTLSCSQTLNHNVMYWYQQKSSQAPKLLFHYYDKDFNNEADTPDNFQSRRPNTSFCFLDIRSPGLGDTAMYLCATSRVGFEQFFGPGTRLTVL.

The V call is TRBV9, the J call TRBJ1-2, with unresolved D. The CDR3 covers 16 residues. V lost 0 bases and J 7 bases, leaving 19 bases between the germline ends. The germline CDR1 and CDR2 sequences are SGDLS and YYNGEE. CDR3 amino acids: CASSVGSDRHYFGYTF. CDR3 coding DNA: TGTGCCAGCAGCGTAGGGTCAGATAGGCACTATTTTGGCTACACCTTC.

About this clonotype itself: Lacking the conserved final phenylalanine or tryptophan, this CDR3 likely reflects a read error. Because the CDR3's place on the DNA is in doubt, the DNA is left out and the CDR3 is given as listed by TCRdb. Here the CDR3 reads CASSDIPGRAYEQYFG. This rearrangement joins TRBV2 to TRBJ2-1; the table's D call TRBD2 went unverified against the DNA. The germline gives CDR1 SNHLY, CDR2 FYNNEI. The CDR3 is made up of 16 amino acids, end residues included.

The chain has TRBV11-3 and TRBJ1-1; D is unclear. In germline, CDR1 is SGHNT, CDR2 YENEEA. The CDR3 has 17 amino acids. V was clipped by 0 bases and J by 0 bases, with 14 bases between them. Here the CDR3 reads CASSLDQYALVNTEAFF. The CDR3 DNA reads TGTGCCAGCAGCTTAGATCAGTATGCCCTGGTGAACACTGAAGCTTTCTTT.

Details on this clonotype: At one end the junction does not follow the germline gene, possibly because of a read error. This chain uses TRBV20-1 with TRBJ1-3; TRBD1 might be the D (5 bases). The CDR3 has 12 residues. The germline gives CDR1 DFQATT, CDR2 SNEGSKA (reference sequence). CDR3 protein: CRAVTDGNTIYF. CDR3 in DNA: TGCCGTGCTGTGACAGATGGAAACACCATATATTTT.

This chain links TRBV13 with TRBJ2-1, with TRBD2 matching over 7 bases. The DNA end is a closer match to TRBJ2-7, so the J assignment may be wrong. Germline CDR1 reads PRHDT; CDR2 reads FYEKMQ (reference sequence). This CDR3 is 16 amino acids long. The chain's CDR3 is CASSFGVLTGGSEQYF. In DNA, the CDR3 is TGTGCCAGCAGCTTCGGGGTTCTGACGGGGGGAAGCGAGCAGTACTTC.

The gene calls are TRBV29-1 and TRBJ2-5, with TRBD1 as a possible D gene (5 bases). The CDR3 contains 13 residues. Germline CDR1 reads SQVTM; CDR2 reads ANQGSEA. V was pared by 7 bases and J by 2 bases, with 14 bases between. The CDR3 region is CSGRAQGQETQYF. In nucleotides, the CDR3 is TGCAGCGGAAGGGCTCAGGGACAAGAGACCCAGTACTTC.

J is TRBJ2-5 and V is TRBV7-8, with D unclear. In germline, CDR1 is SGHVS, CDR2 FQNEAQ. This CDR3 has 15 residues. V lost 0 bases and J lost 14, with 22 bases in between. CDR3 bases: TGTGCCAGCAGCTTAGCGGAAGGGCCCGATACGACGCATTACTTC. Amino acid sequence: CASSLAEGPDTTHYF.

Note on this clonotype: A much larger clone is a single base away; this may be a read error. The chain uses TRBV7-9 and TRBJ2-7; D is undetermined. There are 13 residues in the CDR3. CDR1 and CDR2 from the germline V gene are SEHNR and FQNEAQ (reference sequence). CDR3 DNA sequence: TGTGCCAGCAGCTTAGCGGGTAGCTACGGGCAGTACTTC. Its translation: CASSLAGSYGQYF.

V usage is TRBV19 and J usage is TRBJ2-1, with D possibly being TRBD1 (6 bases). V gave up 10 bases and J gave up 6 bases, with 22 bases separating them. Germline CDR1 reads LNHDA; CDR2 reads SQIVND (reference sequence). This CDR3 region has 15 residues. The CDR3 protein is CATSRARQAGNEQFF. The CDR3 DNA reads TGTGCCACCAGTAGAGCTAGACAGGCGGGCAATGAGCAGTTCTTC.

The CDR3 DNA follows: TGTGCCAGTAGCGTATCTAGGAGCGCCTACAATGAGCAGTTCTTC. Translating it yields CASSVSRSAYNEQFF. The chain employs TRBV19 and TRBJ2-1; D call uncertain. CDR3 length: 15 residues. CDR1 is LNHDA, CDR2 SQIVND, per germline (reference sequence). The V and J ends lost 6 bases and 2 bases respectively, with 14 bases between them.

The rearrangement joins TRBV7-8 to TRBJ2-1, with 7 bases lining up with TRBD2. The CDR3 extends over 16 amino acids. CDR1 is SGHVS and CDR2 is FQNEAQ in the germline V gene. The V segment lost 2 bases and the J segment 13 bases; nucleotides outside the gene matches: 17. CDR3 in amino acids: CASSLPGGPETQYQFF. The DNA of the CDR3 is TGTGCCAGCAGCTTACCGGGAGGTCCGGAGACGCAGTATCAGTTCTTC.

Details on this clonotype: Germline and junction disagree at one end, which may indicate a read error. The chain combines TRBV7-8 with TRBJ1-2; D might be TRBD1 (5 bases). This CDR3 is built from 16 residues. CDR1 and CDR2 (germline): SGHVS, FQNEAQ. The CDR3 reads CASSLARDPHVYDYTF. In DNA form, the CDR3 reads TGTGCCAGCAGCTTAGCGAGGGACCCCCACGTATATGACTACACCTTC.

The genes are TRBV11-2 and TRBJ2-5, with D maybe TRBD2 (6 bases). The CDR3 is 15 amino acids. V lost 7 bases and J 4 bases, leaving 19 bases between the germline ends. From germline, CDR1 is SGHAT and CDR2 FQNNGV. The CDR3 DNA sequence: TGTGCCAGCAACGCCGTCCAGGCCGGGGGAGAGACCCAGTACTTC. This translates into CASNAVQAGGETQYF.

This clonotype was detected only a few times. V is TRBV15 and J is TRBJ1-1; 12 nucleotides agree with TRBD1. Germline V lookup: CDR1 LNHNV, CDR2 YYDKDF (reference sequence). The V segment lost 1 base and the J segment 4 bases; nucleotides outside the gene matches: 1. The CDR3 runs 15 residues. In DNA form, the CDR3 reads TGTGCCACCAGCAGAGGGGGACAGGGGGCCACTGAAGCTTTCTTT. This sequence encodes CATSRGGQGATEAFF.

As for this clonotype: An end of the junction does not agree with germline; a read error may underlie this. This chain links TRBV7-9 with TRBJ2-3; D not resolved. CDR1 and CDR2 (germline): SEHNR, FQNEAQ (reference sequence). CDR3 length: 14 amino acids. The CDR3 region has the DNA TGTGCCAGCAGCGTTCTAGGAATTGCAGGTAGCCATGAGTTT. Protein product: CASSVLGIAGSHEF.